This T cell receptor beta chain was profiled in a study of regulatory T cells in long-lasting Graves disease. The wider study: Newly diagnosed Graves' patients took antithyroid drugs under 3 months. Study results and limitations: Researchers examined only peripheral blood and not thyroid tissue. New patients shared 750 to 1,000 public clonotypes, and persistent patients shared more, with about 2,700.

This CDR3 is built from 16 residues. Germline CDR1 is SGDLS and CDR2 is YYNGEE. The ends lost 0 bases at V and 2 bases at J; junction bases unmatched: 6. Time point reported: newly diagnosed GD, antithyroid drugs for less than 3 months. RNA isolated from PBMCs was used to make the TCR library. Both iRepertoire HTBI primers and Arm-PCR of CDR3 regions were used to build the TCR beta libraries. TCRdb fed the multiplex PCR reads into MiXCR, producing one record per CDR3 protein. The sample has roughly 380,000 distinct CDR3 sequences, around a sixth seen once. Comment on this clonotype: Its antigen is not identified.

The chain combines TRBV9 with TRBJ2-7; 9 bases align to TRBD2. The receptor was isolated from a female donor with Graves disease. This specimen consisted of peripheral blood mononuclear cells (PBMCs), obtained at new diagnosis, from a patient treated with antithyroid drugs. CDR3 in amino acids: CASSVESGGTPYEQYF. Here the CDR3 DNA reads TGTGCCAGCAGCGTAGAAAGCGGGGGGACCCCCTACGAGCAGTACTTC.